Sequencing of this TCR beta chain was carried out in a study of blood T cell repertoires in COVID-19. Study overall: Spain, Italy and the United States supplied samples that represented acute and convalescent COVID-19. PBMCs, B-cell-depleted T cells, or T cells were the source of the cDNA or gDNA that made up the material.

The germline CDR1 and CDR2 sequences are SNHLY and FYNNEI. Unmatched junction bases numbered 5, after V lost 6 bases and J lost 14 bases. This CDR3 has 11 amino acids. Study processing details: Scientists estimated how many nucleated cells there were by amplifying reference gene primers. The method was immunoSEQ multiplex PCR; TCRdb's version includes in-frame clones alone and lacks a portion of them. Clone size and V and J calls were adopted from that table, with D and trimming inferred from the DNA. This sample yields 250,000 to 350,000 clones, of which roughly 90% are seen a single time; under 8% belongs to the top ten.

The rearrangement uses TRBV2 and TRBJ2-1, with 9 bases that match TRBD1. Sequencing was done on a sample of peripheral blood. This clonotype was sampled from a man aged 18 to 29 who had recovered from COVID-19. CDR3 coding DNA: TGTGCCAGCAGCCTGACAGGGGGGAAGTTCTTC. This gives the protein CASSLTGGKFF.